The 24 T cell receptor beta chains below all came from one sample that was sequenced in a study of blood T cell repertoires in COVID-19. TCRdb's table, derived via immunoSEQ multiplex PCR, lists solely in-frame clones and lacks some. The data show about 440,000 clones, 70% to 90% seen once. The specimen was PBMCs or T cells enriched from blood (not recorded which). These receptors originate from a woman aged 18-29 years with acute COVID-19.

The chain employs TRBV6-5 and TRBJ1-2; D is unclear. This CDR3 has 12 amino acids. The V end lost 6 bases, the J end lost 4 bases, and 9 bases lay between the germline ends. Per the germline V gene, CDR1 is MNHEY and CDR2 is SVGAGI. CDR3 sequence: CASRKSIYGYTF. CDR3 DNA: TGTGCCAGCAGAAAATCAATCTATGGCTACACCTTC.

The chain couples TRBV4-1 to TRBJ2-2; D possibly corresponds to TRBD1 (5 bases). The CDR3 contains 19 residues. V was shortened by 0 bases and J by 6 bases, with 23 bases between the two germline ends. CDR1 is MGHRA, CDR2 YSYEKL, per germline. The DNA of the CDR3 is TGCGCCAGCAGCCAAGATAATCGGTCGCCAGGGTACGTTCCCGGGGAGCTGTTTTTT. Its translation is CASSQDNRSPGYVPGELFF.

The chain has TRBV9 and TRBJ1-1, with D unclear. There are 16 residues in the CDR3. CDR1 is SGDLS and CDR2 is YYNGEE in the germline V gene. V was clipped by 0 bases and J by 4 bases, with 16 bases between them. CDR3 in DNA: TGTGCCAGCAGCGTAGTCGGGCCGGGGTTGCTCACTGAAGCTTTCTTT. This encodes CASSVVGPGLLTEAFF.

Only one count was recorded for this clone. The gene calls are TRBV5-4 and TRBJ1-2; D is perhaps TRBD1 (5 bases). Germline V CDR1 and CDR2: SGHNT, YYREEE (reference sequence). The CDR3 has 13 residues. V dropped 1 base and J dropped 4 bases, with 8 bases sitting between them. CDR3 sequence: CASSLRGGYGYTF. The DNA of the CDR3 is TGTGCCAGCAGCTTGAGGGGAGGCTATGGCTACACCTTC.

V usage is TRBV27 and J usage is TRBJ1-1; D is ambiguous. V shed 0 bases and J shed 8 bases, with 10 bases lying between them. CDR3 size: 13 residues. Germline CDR1 is MNHEY and CDR2 is SMNVEV (reference sequence). Here the CDR3 reads CASSLSLAVEAFF. CDR3 nucleotide sequence: TGTGCCAGCAGTTTATCGTTGGCCGTGGAAGCTTTCTTT.

The V and J genes are TRBV4-2 and TRBJ1-3; possible D gene TRBD1, 6 bases. Germline V CDR1 and CDR2: LGHNA, YNFKEQ. This CDR3 is 16 amino acids long. Trimming removed 0 bases at V and 3 bases at J, with 12 bases between. The CDR3 sequence: CASSQDVAGVGNTIYF. For the CDR3, the DNA is TGTGCCAGCAGCCAAGATGTGGCAGGGGTTGGAAACACCATATATTTT.

V is TRBV29-1 and J is TRBJ2-7; 7 bases are a match to TRBD1. From germline, CDR1 is SQVTM and CDR2 ANQGSEA. J was trimmed by 3 bases and V by 6 bases; bases with no gene match: 5. This CDR3 spans 12 amino acids. This CDR3 is CSVAGTVYEQYF. Here the CDR3 DNA reads TGCAGCGTAGCCGGGACAGTCTACGAGCAGTACTTC.

The chain links TRBV3-1 (or the pseudogene TRBV3-2) to TRBJ1-1; D not resolved. This CDR3 has 16 residues. V was clipped by 5 bases and J by 0 bases, with 16 bases between them. Germline lookup yields CDR1 LGHDT and CDR2 YNNKEL (reference sequence). The CDR3: CASSDGLGRLNTEAFF. In DNA, the CDR3 is TGTGCCAGCAGCGACGGGTTGGGGAGGCTGAACACTGAAGCTTTCTTT.

The rearrangement links TRBV29-1 to TRBJ2-1; 7 nucleotides align to TRBD1. Germline V lookup: CDR1 SQVTM, CDR2 ANQGSEA. V was clipped by 1 base and J by 5 bases; unmatched bases: 20. The CDR3 is 19 amino acids. DNA of the CDR3: TGCAGCGTTGAAGGTCGAGGGGGCGCAAGAGCGGTCGGCCACAATGAGCAGTTCTTC. The encoded protein is CSVEGRGGARAVGHNEQFF.

The gene calls are TRBV3-1 (or the pseudogene TRBV3-2) and TRBJ1-1; D call uncertain. V lost 0 bases to trimming and J lost 6 bases, with 14 bases between them. This CDR3 has 15 amino acids. Germline CDR1 LGHDT, CDR2 YNNKEL (reference sequence). The CDR3 DNA follows: TGTGCCAGCAGCCAAGATCGGGAAGGGAAGTCTGAAGCTTTCTTT. Residues: CASSQDREGKSEAFF.

The chain carries TRBV5-4 and TRBJ2-1; TRBD1 agrees at 7 bases. CDR3 size: 17 residues. V was clipped by 4 bases and J by 4 bases; unmatched bases: 14. Per the germline V gene, CDR1 is SGHNT and CDR2 is YYREEE (reference sequence). The CDR3 DNA reads as TGTGCCAGCAGCGTCTACAGGGGTGGACCCTTATACAATGAGCAGTTCTTC. Translated: CASSVYRGGPLYNEQFF. Drawing the rest from reference TRBV5-4 and TRBJ2-1, the complete variable domain is ETGVTQSPTHLIKTRGQQVTLRCSSQSGHNTVSWYQQALGQGPQFIFQYYREEENGRGNFPPRFSGLQFPNYSSELNVNALELDDSALYLCASSVYRGGPLYNEQFFGPGTRLTVL.

This clone was counted only a few times. The rearrangement links TRBV29-1 to TRBJ2-5, with 12 bases lining up with TRBD1. Germline assignment: CDR1 SQVTM and CDR2 ANQGSEA. This CDR3 spans 16 amino acids. Here the CDR3 reads CSVTGTGGVRGETQYF. The CDR3 nucleotides read TGCAGTGTAACCGGGACAGGGGGCGTGCGGGGAGAGACCCAGTACTTC. The full variable domain, in which reference TRBV29-1 and TRBJ2-5 provide the parts outside the CDR3, is SAVISQKPSRDICQRGTSLTIQCQVDSQVTMMFWYRQQPGQSLTLIATANQGSEATYESGFVIDKFPISRPNLTFSTLTVSNMSPEDSSIYLCSVTGTGGVRGETQYFGPGTRLLVL.

This sequence joins TRBV6-2 or TRBV6-3 and TRBJ2-7; 14 nucleotides line up with TRBD2. V shed 6 bases, J shed 3 bases, and the junction held 7 bases outside the gene matches. CDR1 is MNHEY and CDR2 is SVGEGT in the germline V gene. This CDR3 has 16 amino acids. CDR3 sequence reads: CASSSKGLAGGYEQYF. In DNA form, the CDR3 reads TGTGCCAGCAGCTCAAAAGGACTAGCGGGGGGCTACGAGCAGTACTTC.

The V and J genes are TRBV5-1 and TRBJ1-4; the D gene is possibly TRBD1 (6 bases). CDR1 SGHRS and CDR2 YFSETQ come from the germline V gene. V was pared by 4 bases and J by 8 bases, with 15 bases between. The CDR3 is 14 residues long. CDR3: CASSPQGKGEKLFF. CDR3 DNA sequence: TGCGCCAGCAGCCCCCAGGGGAAGGGCGAAAAACTGTTTTTT.

The chain couples TRBV28 to TRBJ2-3; 8 bases map to TRBD2. The length of the CDR3 is 17 residues. V lost 4 bases, J lost 6 bases, and 15 bases stayed unmatched. Germline CDR1 MDHEN, CDR2 SYDVKM. The CDR3 coding sequence is TGTGCCAGCAGTTCCAACCCCGGGACTAGGGGGAGGGATACGCAGTATTTT. Its protein product is CASSSNPGTRGRDTQYF.

The gene calls are TRBV27 and TRBJ2-7; TRBD1 might be the D (6 bases). V lost 2 bases and J lost 4, with 9 bases in between. Germline loops: CDR1 MNHEY, CDR2 SMNVEV (reference sequence). The CDR3 is 13 residues long. As DNA, the CDR3 is TGTGCCAGCAGTTTAGGACAGAAATACGAGCAGTACTTC. Amino acids: CASSLGQKYEQYF.

This chain connects TRBV11-2 to TRBJ2-7; perhaps TRBD2 as D (6 bases). Germline V gives CDR1 SGHAT, CDR2 FQNNGV. Trimming left V 3 bases short and J 2 bases short, with 11 bases between. This CDR3 region has 14 residues. The CDR3: CASSLYGGPYEQYF. CDR3 nucleotide sequence: TGTGCCAGCAGCTTGTACGGGGGACCCTACGAGCAGTACTTC. The full variable domain, its missing parts supplied by reference TRBV11-2 and TRBJ2-7, is EAGVAQSPRYKIIEKRQSVAFWCNPISGHATLYWYQQILGQGPKLLIQFQNNGVVDDSQLPKDRFSAERLKGVDSTLKIQPAKLEDSAVYLCASSLYGGPYEQYFGPGTRLTVT.

The rearrangement links TRBV19 to TRBJ2-1, with 8 bases aligning to TRBD1. Germline CDR1 LNHDA, CDR2 SQIVND (reference sequence). The CDR3 totals 16 residues. The junction had 5 bases not matched to a gene; V was cut back by 4 bases and J by 0 bases. For the CDR3, the DNA is TGTGCCAGTAGTAAAAGGACAGGGAGCTCCTACAATGAGCAGTTCTTC. It specifies CASSKRTGSSYNEQFF.

V usage is TRBV19 and J usage is TRBJ1-1; unclear D gene. The germline gives CDR1 LNHDA, CDR2 SQIVND (reference sequence). The V end was cut by 4 bases, the J end by 5 bases, with 5 bases between. This CDR3 has 11 residues. The CDR3 DNA follows: TGTGCCAGTAGTACCTTAACTGAAGCTTTCTTT. Amino acid sequence: CASSTLTEAFF.

This CDR3 is CASSLGHTSSTDTQYF. CDR3 nucleotides: TGCGCCAGCAGCTTGGGACACACTTCTAGCACAGATACGCAGTATTTT. The genes are TRBV5-1 and TRBJ2-3; the D is unclear. V shed 0 bases and J shed 0 bases, with 11 bases lying between them. Germline CDR1 is SGHRS and CDR2 is YFSETQ. The CDR3 runs to 16 residues.

This clone has just one count. Other nucleotide sequences from this sample produce the same CDR3. This chain connects TRBV7-2 to TRBJ2-5, with TRBD2 as a possible D gene (6 bases). The CDR3 is 14 amino acids. The germline V gene has CDR1 SGHTA and CDR2 FQGNSA. Deletions cut 1 base from V and 4 bases from J, with 10 bases between. The CDR3 region has the DNA TGTGCCAGCAGCTTAGTGGGGGGAGGAGAGACCCAGTACTTC. As protein: CASSLVGGGETQYF.

This clone was seen more than once but under ten times. The rearrangement joins TRBV29-1 to TRBJ1-1; D unclear. The V gene lost 6 bases and the J gene lost 1 base, with 3 bases spanning the gap. This CDR3 contains 10 residues. Looked up from germline, CDR1 is SQVTM and CDR2 is ANQGSEA. The CDR3: CSVRNTEAFF. As DNA, the CDR3 is TGCAGCGTCCGGAACACTGAAGCTTTCTTT.

This chain joins TRBV5-4 and TRBJ2-6; 8 nucleotides agree with TRBD1. The CDR3 length is 18 residues. The ends lost 4 bases at V and 1 base at J; junction bases unmatched: 10. From germline, CDR1 is SGHNT and CDR2 YYREEE (reference sequence). The CDR3 reads CASSPGGTGLSGANVLTF. CDR3 DNA: TGTGCCAGCAGCCCAGGGGGGACAGGCCTGTCTGGGGCCAACGTCCTGACTTTC.

The rearrangement joins TRBV18 to TRBJ1-1; 8 bases fit TRBD1. This CDR3 contains 14 residues. Trimming at V came to 6 bases and at J to 6 bases, leaving 9 bases not matched to a gene. Germline-derived CDR1 and CDR2 are KGHSH and LQKENI. The CDR3 DNA sequence: TGTGCCAGCTCTAAGGACAGGGAGGTCGCTGAAGCTTTCTTT. This codes for CASSKDREVAEAFF.